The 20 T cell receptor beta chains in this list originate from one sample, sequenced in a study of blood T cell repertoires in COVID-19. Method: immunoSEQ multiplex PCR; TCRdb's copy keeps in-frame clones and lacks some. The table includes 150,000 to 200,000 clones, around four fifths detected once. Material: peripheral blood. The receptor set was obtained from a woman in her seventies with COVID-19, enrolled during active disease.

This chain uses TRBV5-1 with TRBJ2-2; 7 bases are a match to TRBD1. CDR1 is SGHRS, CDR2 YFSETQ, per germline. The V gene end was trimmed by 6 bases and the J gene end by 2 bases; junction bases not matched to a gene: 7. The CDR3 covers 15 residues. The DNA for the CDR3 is TGCGCCAGCAATCCGGGACAGACAAACACCGGGGAGCTGTTTTTT. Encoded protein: CASNPGQTNTGELFF.

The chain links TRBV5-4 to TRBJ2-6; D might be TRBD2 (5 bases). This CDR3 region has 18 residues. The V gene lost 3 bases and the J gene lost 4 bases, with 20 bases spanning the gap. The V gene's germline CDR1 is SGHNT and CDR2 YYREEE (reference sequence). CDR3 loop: CASSSPGRPAAGANVLTF. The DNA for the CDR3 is TGTGCCAGCAGCTCCCCGGGGAGACCGGCCGCCGGGGCCAACGTCCTGACTTTC.

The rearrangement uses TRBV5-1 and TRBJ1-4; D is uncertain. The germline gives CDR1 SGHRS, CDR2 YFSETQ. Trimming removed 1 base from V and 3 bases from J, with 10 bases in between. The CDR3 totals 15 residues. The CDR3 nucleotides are TGCGCCAGCAGCTTGATGGGCACGGCTAATGAAAAACTGTTTTTT. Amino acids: CASSLMGTANEKLFF.

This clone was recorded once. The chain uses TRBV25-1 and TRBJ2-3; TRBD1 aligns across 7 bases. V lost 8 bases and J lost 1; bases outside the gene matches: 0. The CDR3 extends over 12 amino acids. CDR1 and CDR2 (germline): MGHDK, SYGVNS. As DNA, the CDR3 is TGTGCCAGCGGGACAGGCACAGATACGCAGTATTTT. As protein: CASGTGTDTQYF.

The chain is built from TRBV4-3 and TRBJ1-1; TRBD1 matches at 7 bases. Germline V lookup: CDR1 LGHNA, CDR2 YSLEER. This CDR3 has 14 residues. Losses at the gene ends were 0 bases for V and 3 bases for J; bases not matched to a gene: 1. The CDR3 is CASSQETGDTEAFF. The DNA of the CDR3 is TGCGCCAGCAGCCAAGAAACAGGGGACACTGAAGCTTTCTTT.

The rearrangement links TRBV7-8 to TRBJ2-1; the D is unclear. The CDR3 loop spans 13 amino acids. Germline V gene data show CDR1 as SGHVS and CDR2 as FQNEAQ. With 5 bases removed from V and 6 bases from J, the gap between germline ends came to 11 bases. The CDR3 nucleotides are TGTGCCAGCAGCCCTCTTCCGGGCAATGAGCAGTTCTTC. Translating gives CASSPLPGNEQFF.

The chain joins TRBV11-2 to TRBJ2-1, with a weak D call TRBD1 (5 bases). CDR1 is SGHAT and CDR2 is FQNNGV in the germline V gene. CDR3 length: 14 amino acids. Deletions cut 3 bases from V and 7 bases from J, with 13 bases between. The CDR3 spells CASSFTAGYNEQFF. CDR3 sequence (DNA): TGTGCCAGCAGCTTCACGGCAGGGTATAATGAGCAGTTCTTC.

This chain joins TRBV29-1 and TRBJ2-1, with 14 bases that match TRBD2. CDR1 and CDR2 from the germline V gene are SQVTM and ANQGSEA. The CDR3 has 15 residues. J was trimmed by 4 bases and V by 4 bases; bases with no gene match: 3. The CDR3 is CSVGGTSGSYNEQFF. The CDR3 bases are TGCAGCGTTGGAGGGACTAGCGGGAGTTACAATGAGCAGTTCTTC.

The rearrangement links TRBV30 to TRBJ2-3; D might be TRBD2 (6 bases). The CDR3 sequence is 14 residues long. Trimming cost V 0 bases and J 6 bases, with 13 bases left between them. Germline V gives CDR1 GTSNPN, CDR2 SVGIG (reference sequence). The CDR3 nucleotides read TGTGCCTGGAGTGTAAGCGGAGGGAGGGATACGCAGTATTTT. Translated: CAWSVSGGRDTQYF.

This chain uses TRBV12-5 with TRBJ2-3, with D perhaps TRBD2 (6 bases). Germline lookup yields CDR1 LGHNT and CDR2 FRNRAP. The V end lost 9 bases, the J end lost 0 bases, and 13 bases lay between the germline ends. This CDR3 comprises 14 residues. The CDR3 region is CASRRSGSTDTQYF. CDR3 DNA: TGTGCTAGCCGGAGGAGCGGGAGCACAGATACGCAGTATTTT.

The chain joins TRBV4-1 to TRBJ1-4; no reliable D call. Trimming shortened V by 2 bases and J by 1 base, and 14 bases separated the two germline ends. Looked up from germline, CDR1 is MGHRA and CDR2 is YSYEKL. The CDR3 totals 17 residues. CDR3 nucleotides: TGCGCCAGCAGCCAATTTCGAGGGTTGGGAACTAATGAAAAACTGTTTTTT. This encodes CASSQFRGLGTNEKLFF.

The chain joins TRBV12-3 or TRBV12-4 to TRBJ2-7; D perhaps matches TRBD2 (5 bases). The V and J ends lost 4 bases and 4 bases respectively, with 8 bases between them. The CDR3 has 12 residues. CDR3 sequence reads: CASSSTGYEQYF. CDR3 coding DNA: TGTGCCAGCAGTTCAACGGGGTACGAGCAGTACTTC.

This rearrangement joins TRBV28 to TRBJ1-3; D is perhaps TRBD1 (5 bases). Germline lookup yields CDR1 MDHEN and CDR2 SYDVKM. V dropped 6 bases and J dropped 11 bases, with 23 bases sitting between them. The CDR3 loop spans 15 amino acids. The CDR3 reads CASRGGKVHRIPIYF. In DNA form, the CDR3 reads TGTGCCAGCAGAGGCGGCAAAGTCCACAGGATCCCCATATATTTT.

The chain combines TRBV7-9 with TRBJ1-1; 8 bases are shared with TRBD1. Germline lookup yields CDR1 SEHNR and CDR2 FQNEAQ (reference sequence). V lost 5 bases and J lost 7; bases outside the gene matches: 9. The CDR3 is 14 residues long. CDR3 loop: CASSPLRDRIEAFF. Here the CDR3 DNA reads TGTGCCAGCAGCCCGCTCCGGGACAGGATTGAAGCTTTCTTT.

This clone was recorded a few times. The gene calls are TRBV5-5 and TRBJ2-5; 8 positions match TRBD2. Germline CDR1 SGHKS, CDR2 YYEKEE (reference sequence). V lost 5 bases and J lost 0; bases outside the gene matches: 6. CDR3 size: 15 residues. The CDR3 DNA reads TGTGCCAGCAGTTATATAGCGGGAAACCAAGAGACCCAGTACTTC. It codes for CASSYIAGNQETQYF.

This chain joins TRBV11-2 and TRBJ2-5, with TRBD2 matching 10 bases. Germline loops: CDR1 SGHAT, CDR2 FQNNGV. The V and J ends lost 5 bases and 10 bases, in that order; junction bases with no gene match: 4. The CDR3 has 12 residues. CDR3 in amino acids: CASSPGLADQYF. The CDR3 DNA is TGTGCCAGCAGCCCCGGACTAGCGGACCAGTACTTC. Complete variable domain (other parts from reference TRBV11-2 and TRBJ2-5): EAGVAQSPRYKIIEKRQSVAFWCNPISGHATLYWYQQILGQGPKLLIQFQNNGVVDDSQLPKDRFSAERLKGVDSTLKIQPAKLEDSAVYLCASSPGLADQYFGPGTRLLVL.

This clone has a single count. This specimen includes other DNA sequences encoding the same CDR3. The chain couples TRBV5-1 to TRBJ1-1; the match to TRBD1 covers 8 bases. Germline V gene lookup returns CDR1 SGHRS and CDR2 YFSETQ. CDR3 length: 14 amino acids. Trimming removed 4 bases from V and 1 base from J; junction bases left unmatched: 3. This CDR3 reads CASSLGTGNTEAFF. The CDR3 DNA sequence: TGCGCCAGCAGCCTAGGGACAGGGAACACTGAAGCTTTCTTT.

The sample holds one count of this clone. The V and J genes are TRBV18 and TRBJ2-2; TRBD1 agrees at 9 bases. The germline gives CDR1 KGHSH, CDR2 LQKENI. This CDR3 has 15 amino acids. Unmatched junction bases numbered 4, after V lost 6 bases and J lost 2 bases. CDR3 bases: TGTGCCAGCTCGCTGGGACAGGGCAACACCGGGGAGCTGTTTTTT. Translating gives CASSLGQGNTGELFF.

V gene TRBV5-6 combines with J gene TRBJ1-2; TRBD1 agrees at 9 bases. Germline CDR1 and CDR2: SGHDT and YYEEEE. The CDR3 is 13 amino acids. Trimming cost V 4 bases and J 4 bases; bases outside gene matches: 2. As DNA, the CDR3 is TGTGCCAGCAGCGCGGACAGGGGCTATGGCTACACCTTC. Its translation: CASSADRGYGYTF.

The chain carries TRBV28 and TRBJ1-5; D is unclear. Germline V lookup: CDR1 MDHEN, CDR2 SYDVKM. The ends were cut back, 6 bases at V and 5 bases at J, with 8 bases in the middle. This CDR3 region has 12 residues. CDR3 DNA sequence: TGTGCCAGCAGCCTGAACTATCAGCCCCAGCATTTT. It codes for CASSLNYQPQHF.